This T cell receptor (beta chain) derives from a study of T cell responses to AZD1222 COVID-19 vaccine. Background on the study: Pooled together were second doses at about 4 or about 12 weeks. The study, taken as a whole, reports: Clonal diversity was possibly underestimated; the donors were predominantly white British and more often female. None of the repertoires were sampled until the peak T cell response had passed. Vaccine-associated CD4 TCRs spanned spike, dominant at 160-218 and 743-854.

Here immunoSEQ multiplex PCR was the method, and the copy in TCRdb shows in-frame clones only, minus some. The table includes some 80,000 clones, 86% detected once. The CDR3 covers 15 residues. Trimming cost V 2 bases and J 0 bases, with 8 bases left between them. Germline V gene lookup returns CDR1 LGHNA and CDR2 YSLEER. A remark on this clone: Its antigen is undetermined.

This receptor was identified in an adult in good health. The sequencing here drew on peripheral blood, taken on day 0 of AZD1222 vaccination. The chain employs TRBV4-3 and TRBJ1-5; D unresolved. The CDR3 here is CASSQTTSSNQPQHF. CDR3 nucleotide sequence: TGCGCCAGCAGCCAAACGACATCTAGCAATCAGCCCCAGCATTTT.